The 26 T cell receptor beta chains presented below share a single source sample, sequenced in a study of identical twins. MiXCR, applied by TCRdb to the 5' RACE reads, yields one record per CDR3 protein. The repertoire consists of roughly 570,000 distinct CDR3 sequences, with more than 9% occurring once and the leading ten covering approximately 3.2%. This sample also appeared in a second study, on yellow fever vaccine responses in identical twins.

The source material was PBMCs. These receptors came from a woman aged 18-29 years in good health.

Only a few counts were recorded for this clonotype. J is TRBJ2-1 and V is TRBV6-5; TRBD2 might be the D (6 bases). The CDR3 covers 14 residues. Germline assignment: CDR1 MNHEY and CDR2 SVGAGI. Between the trimmed V and J ends, which lost 4 bases and 7 bases, there was a span of 14 bases. The CDR3 is CASSSTLGGNEQFF. The CDR3 nucleotides are TGTGCCAGCAGTTCCACTCTCGGGGGTAATGAGCAGTTCTTC.

This clonotype came up a few times. This chain joins TRBV6-2 or TRBV6-3 and TRBJ2-2, with a possible D match to TRBD2 (6 bases). The length of the CDR3 is 17 residues. V was cut by 6 bases and J by 6 bases, with 23 bases left in between. CDR1 and CDR2 from the germline V gene are MNHEY and SVGEGT. The CDR3 nucleotides are TGTGCCAGCAGCGAACTTCGCCCGGGAGAGATGGCCGGGGAGCTGTTTTTT. This gives the protein CASSELRPGEMAGELFF.

This clonotype came up many times. The chain couples TRBV7-8 to TRBJ2-3; 7 bases are shared with TRBD2. Germline loops: CDR1 SGHVS, CDR2 FQNEAQ. V dropped 5 bases and J dropped 0; count of bases not matched to a gene: 8. CDR3 length equals 16 residues. CDR3: CASSPLSGKSTDTQYF. CDR3 DNA: TGTGCCAGCAGCCCGTTAAGCGGGAAAAGCACAGATACGCAGTATTTT.

The chain combines TRBV12-5 with TRBJ2-2, with D perhaps matching TRBD1 (6 bases). Germline-derived CDR1 and CDR2 are LGHNT and FRNRAP. This CDR3 comprises 16 residues. V lost 7 bases to trimming and J lost 0 bases, with 15 bases between them. The CDR3 reads CASAPPRGSNTGELFF. In nucleotides, the CDR3 is TGTGCTAGTGCCCCCCCCAGGGGATCGAACACCGGGGAGCTGTTTTTT.

This clonotype was counted at least ten times. The chain is built from TRBV9 and TRBJ1-1, with TRBD1 identical over 9 bases. V was pared by 2 bases and J by 11 bases, with 10 bases of the junction left unmatched. This CDR3 has 14 amino acids. Germline V gene lookup returns CDR1 SGDLS and CDR2 YYNGEE. CDR3 residues: CASSVSPGQGAAFF. CDR3 in DNA: TGTGCCAGCAGCGTGTCACCGGGACAGGGAGCGGCTTTCTTT.

This clonotype was found many times. The chain is built from TRBV28 and TRBJ2-7, with TRBD2 identical over 11 bases. This CDR3 contains 15 residues. Unmatched junction bases numbered 7, after V lost 4 bases and J lost 5 bases. CDR1 and CDR2 from the germline V gene are MDHEN and SYDVKM. Written as DNA, the CDR3 is TGTGCCAGCAGTTACAGACTAGCGGGGAACGACGAGCAGTACTTC. Its translation is CASSYRLAGNDEQYF.

V and J are TRBV6-1 and TRBJ2-7, with 7 bases identical to TRBD1. CDR1 is MNHNS, CDR2 SASEGT, per germline. The CDR3 has 15 amino acids. The V gene end was trimmed by 2 bases and the J gene end by 0 bases; junction bases not matched to a gene: 4. This CDR3 is CASSEKTGSSYEQYF. The CDR3 region has the DNA TGTGCCAGCAGTGAAAAGACAGGGAGCTCCTACGAGCAGTACTTC.

This clonotype occurred a few times. The chain links TRBV7-9 to TRBJ1-2; D possibly corresponds to TRBD1 (6 bases). Germline CDR1 SEHNR, CDR2 FQNEAQ (reference sequence). Deletions cut 5 bases from V and 10 bases from J, with 20 bases between. The CDR3 has 14 amino acids. The CDR3 loop is CASSGPQGAKDYTF. The CDR3, as DNA: TGTGCCAGCAGCGGACCACAGGGTGCGAAGGACTACACCTTC. The entire variable domain, with the rest obtained from reference TRBV7-9 and TRBJ1-2, is as follows: DTGVSQNPRHKITKRGQNVTFRCDPISEHNRLYWYRQTLGQGPEFLTYFQNEAQLEKSRLLSDRFSAERPKGSFSTLEIQRTEQGDSAMYLCASSGPQGAKDYTFGSGTRLTVV.

This clonotype was observed a few times. The chain links TRBV2 to TRBJ2-3; TRBD1 or TRBD2 may be the D gene (6 bases each). The germline CDR1 and CDR2 sequences are SNHLY and FYNNEI. Trimming removed 7 bases at V and 6 bases at J, with 11 bases between. The CDR3 length is 12 residues. The CDR3 sequence is CASMVGGDTQYF. The DNA of the CDR3 is TGTGCCAGCATGGTCGGGGGCGATACGCAGTATTTT.

The sample holds many counts of this clonotype. The V gene is TRBV11-2, the J gene TRBJ2-7; D is undetermined. CDR1 and CDR2 (germline): SGHAT, FQNNGV. The CDR3 runs to 13 residues. With 1 base removed from V and 2 bases from J, the gap between germline ends came to 6 bases. The CDR3 DNA reads as TGTGCCAGCAGCTTAGGGCACGCCTACGAGCAGTACTTC. It is translated as CASSLGHAYEQYF. Full variable domain (missing parts from reference TRBV11-2 and TRBJ2-7): EAGVAQSPRYKIIEKRQSVAFWCNPISGHATLYWYQQILGQGPKLLIQFQNNGVVDDSQLPKDRFSAERLKGVDSTLKIQPAKLEDSAVYLCASSLGHAYEQYFGPGTRLTVT.

This clonotype appeared a few times. V and J are TRBV10-3 and TRBJ1-5; D gene uncertain. This CDR3 has 10 amino acids. Germline CDR1 ENHRY, CDR2 SYGVKD. Trimming removed 11 bases from V and 6 bases from J, with 8 bases in between. Written as DNA, the CDR3 is TGTGCCTCCCCCCGTCAGCCCCAGCATTTT. Amino acids: CASPRQPQHF.

The chain has TRBV27 and TRBJ2-3; TRBD1 matches at 10 bases. V trimming: 4 bases; J trimming: 5 bases; junction bases outside the gene matches: 9. CDR3 size: 16 residues. The V gene's germline CDR1 is MNHEY and CDR2 SMNVEV (reference sequence). CDR3 sequence reads: CASSSPRDRGLDTQYF. In DNA, the CDR3 is TGTGCCAGCAGTTCCCCTCGGGACAGGGGTTTAGATACGCAGTATTTT.

In this sample, this clonotype turned up a few times. V gene TRBV10-3 combines with J gene TRBJ1-1; no firm D call. Germline V lookup: CDR1 ENHRY, CDR2 SYGVKD. CDR3 size: 12 residues. Trimming left V 6 bases short and J 3 bases short, with 8 bases between. CDR3 coding DNA: TGTGCCATCAGCCGTCGGGACACTGAAGCTTTCTTT. Amino acid sequence: CAISRRDTEAFF.

This sequence joins TRBV6-5 and TRBJ2-1; 10 bases line up with TRBD2. V shed 5 bases, J shed 14 bases, and the junction held 12 bases outside the gene matches. The germline gives CDR1 MNHEY, CDR2 SVGAGI. This CDR3 contains 14 residues. The CDR3 sequence is CASSNKREGGTEFF. CDR3 nucleotides: TGTGCCAGCAGTAACAAGCGGGAGGGGGGTACAGAGTTCTTC.

This clonotype came up a few times. This CDR3 reads CASSLVAGSLLHF. CDR3 DNA sequence: TGTGCCAGCAGCTTAGTCGCCGGGTCCCTCCTCCACTTT. The gene calls are TRBV13 and TRBJ1-6; no clear D gene. CDR3 length equals 13 residues. The germline gives CDR1 PRHDT, CDR2 FYEKMQ (reference sequence). The V gene lost 1 base and the J gene lost 15 bases, with 13 bases spanning the gap.

This clonotype has a handful of counts. The rearrangement joins TRBV3-1 to TRBJ1-2; D possibly corresponds to TRBD1 (5 bases). Germline V CDR1 and CDR2: LGHDT, YNNKEL (reference sequence). Trimming removed 1 base from V and 4 bases from J, with 16 bases in between. The CDR3 has 16 residues. This CDR3 reads CASSQGSGGKGYGYTF. CDR3 nucleotide sequence: TGTGCCAGCAGCCAAGGGTCCGGGGGTAAGGGCTATGGCTACACCTTC.

The table lists this clonotype with a few counts. This chain uses TRBV28 with TRBJ2-7; TRBD2 matches at 9 bases. J gave up 5 bases and V 8 bases, and 4 bases lay outside the gene matches. The CDR3 is 12 residues long. CDR1 is MDHEN and CDR2 is SYDVKM in the germline V gene. The CDR3 sequence: CASCAGGHEQYF. The CDR3 bases are TGTGCCAGCTGCGCGGGGGGGCACGAGCAGTACTTC.

This chain connects TRBV20-1 to TRBJ1-5; the D is unclear. With 6 bases removed from V and 0 bases from J, the gap between germline ends came to 12 bases. The germline V gene has CDR1 DFQATT and CDR2 SNEGSKA (reference sequence). The CDR3 loop spans 14 amino acids. The CDR3 DNA sequence: TGCAGTGCGCGAGATACACTTAGCAATCAGCCCCAGCATTTT. Translation: CSARDTLSNQPQHF.

V gene TRBV6-1 combines with J gene TRBJ1-4; D remains ambiguous. V lost 6 bases and J 6 bases, leaving 23 bases between the germline ends. The CDR3 totals 17 residues. Germline V gene data show CDR1 as MNHNS and CDR2 as SASEGT. The chain's CDR3 is CASRPRTAGRLDEKLFF. CDR3 nucleotide sequence: TGTGCCAGCAGACCCCGAACCGCCGGGAGGCTCGATGAAAAACTGTTTTTT.

The J gene is TRBJ2-7, the V gene TRBV5-4; TRBD1 matches 11 bases. This CDR3 region has 16 residues. Trimming cost V 1 base and J 5 bases; bases outside gene matches: 8. The V gene's germline CDR1 is SGHNT and CDR2 YYREEE (reference sequence). The CDR3 protein is CASSLFGQGASHEQYF. CDR3 DNA: TGTGCCAGCAGCTTGTTCGGACAGGGGGCGAGCCACGAGCAGTACTTC.

J is TRBJ2-2 and V is TRBV11-2; TRBD2 matches 7 bases. CDR1 and CDR2 from the germline V gene are SGHAT and FQNNGV. CDR3 length: 14 amino acids. V was pared by 3 bases and J by 6 bases, with 4 bases of the junction left unmatched. The chain's CDR3 is CASSLGGVAGELFF. The CDR3 DNA follows: TGTGCCAGCAGCTTGGGAGGGGTGGCCGGGGAGCTGTTTTTT.

This chain connects TRBV28 to TRBJ2-3; a weak D match, TRBD2 (7 bases). Germline V gene lookup returns CDR1 MDHEN and CDR2 SYDVKM. The CDR3 runs to 15 residues. V gave up 4 bases and J gave up 14 bases, with 25 bases separating them. CDR3 protein: CASSSLPTEWGGRYF. The CDR3 DNA reads TGTGCCAGCAGTTCTCTCCCAACGGAGTGGGGGGGCCGGTATTTT. Full variable domain (outside the CDR3, taken from reference TRBV28 and TRBJ2-3): DVKVTQSSRYLVKRTGEKVFLECVQDMDHENMFWYRQDPGLGLRLIYFSYDVKMKEKGDIPEGYSVSREKKERFSLILESASTNQTSMYLCASSSLPTEWGGRYFGPGTRLTVL.

This chain links TRBV3-1 with TRBJ2-7; 9 nucleotides match TRBD1. Germline V lookup: CDR1 LGHDT, CDR2 YNNKEL (reference sequence). The CDR3 consists of 18 residues. V trimming: 2 bases; J trimming: 0 bases; junction bases outside the gene matches: 11. The CDR3 sequence: CASSQFPGTGTSSYEQYF. The CDR3 nucleotides are TGTGCCAGCAGCCAATTTCCCGGGACAGGGACGAGCTCCTACGAGCAGTACTTC.

V is TRBV4-1 and J is TRBJ2-3; unclear D gene. This CDR3 has 16 amino acids. V gave up 4 bases and J gave up 2 bases, with 16 bases separating them. Germline V CDR1 and CDR2: MGHRA, YSYEKL. CDR3 nucleotide sequence: TGCGCCAGCAGCCCCAAGATCGGAGACCTCACAGATACGCAGTATTTT. It translates to CASSPKIGDLTDTQYF.

The chain uses TRBV5-1 and TRBJ2-7; D remains ambiguous. In germline, CDR1 is SGHRS, CDR2 YFSETQ. The CDR3 has 14 residues. V was clipped by 1 base and J by 2 bases, with 10 bases between them. The CDR3 is CASSLLTKPYEQYF. The DNA of the CDR3 is TGCGCCAGCAGCTTGCTAACAAAACCCTACGAGCAGTACTTC. Full variable domain (remainder filled in from reference TRBV5-1 and TRBJ2-7): KAGVTQTPRYLIKTRGQQVTLSCSPISGHRSVSWYQQTPGQGLQFLFEYFSETQRNKGNFPGRFSGRQFSNSRSEMNVSTLELGDSALYLCASSLLTKPYEQYFGPGTRLTVT.

This clonotype was picked up a small number of times. V gene TRBV7-2 combines with J gene TRBJ2-4; the match to TRBD1 covers 8 bases. J gave up 0 bases and V 3 bases, and 1 base lay outside the gene matches. The CDR3 is 15 residues long. CDR1 and CDR2 from the germline V gene are SGHTA and FQGNSA. The CDR3 nucleotides are TGTGCCAGCAGCTTTGGACAGGGAGCCAAAAACATTCAGTACTTC. As protein: CASSFGQGAKNIQYF.